The rows below give T cell receptor beta chains drawn from one sample of a study of blood T cell repertoires in COVID-19. TCRdb keeps only in-frame clones here, not all; method: immunoSEQ multiplex PCR. The sample yields hundreds of thousands of clones, roughly 89% seen once. The sequenced sample was PBMCs or T cells enriched from blood (not recorded which). These receptor sequences come from a woman aged 45-60 years who had recovered from COVID-19. Each CDR3 is given with its conserved first and last residue. D genes are given only for firm matches. Clone size is given for some rows only: seen once, a few or many times, or a class if the clone is expanded.

J gene: TRBJ1-6; clone size: once; V gene: TRBV14; CDR3 length: 14; D gene: .; CDR3 DNA: TGTGCCAGCAGCGGGGACACGGTCAATTCACCCCTCCACTTT; CDR3 protein: CASSGDTVNSPLHF
J gene: TRBJ2-1; clone size: .; V gene: TRBV19; CDR3 length: 17; D gene: .; CDR3 DNA: TGTGCCAGTAGTATAGTCATCGACGGGGGGCTTTTCTATGAGCAGTTCTTC; CDR3 protein: CASSIVIDGGLFYEQFF
J gene: TRBJ1-3; clone size: .; V gene: TRBV5-1; CDR3 length: 14; D gene: .; CDR3 DNA: TGCGCCAGCAGCTCAAAGGGGGCTGGAAACACCATATATTTT; CDR3 protein: CASSSKGAGNTIYF
J gene: TRBJ2-7; clone size: few; V gene: TRBV4-1; CDR3 length: 16; D gene: TRBD2; CDR3 DNA: TGCGCCAGCAGCCAAGTGGGGACTAGCGGGACCTACGAGCAGTACTTC; CDR3 protein: CASSQVGTSGTYEQYF
J gene: TRBJ1-4; clone size: .; V gene: TRBV2; CDR3 length: 15; D gene: TRBD1; CDR3 DNA: TGTGCCAGCACCGGGACAGATGATCCCAATGAAAAACTGTTTTTT; CDR3 protein: CASTGTDDPNEKLFF
J gene: TRBJ1-1; clone size: .; V gene: TRBV5-5; CDR3 length: 13; D gene: .; CDR3 DNA: TGTGCCAGCAGCTTGGTAACCAGGACTGAAGCTTTCTTT; CDR3 protein: CASSLVTRTEAFF
J gene: TRBJ2-1; clone size: .; V gene: TRBV4-2; CDR3 length: 16; D gene: TRBD2; CDR3 DNA: TGTGCCAGCAGCCAAACGCCGGGACTAGTGATTCATGAGCAGTTCTTC; CDR3 protein: CASSQTPGLVIHEQFF
J gene: TRBJ2-7; clone size: once; V gene: TRBV29-1; CDR3 length: 16; D gene: TRBD2; CDR3 DNA: TGCAGCGTTGAAGAAATCGGGTCGGGAGGGGGCTACGAGCAGTACTTC; CDR3 protein: CSVEEIGSGGGYEQYF
J gene: TRBJ1-1; clone size: .; V gene: TRBV29-1; CDR3 length: 14; D gene: .; CDR3 DNA: TGCAGCGTTGAAGATCCCAGGGGAGTAACTGAAGCTTTCTTT; CDR3 protein: CSVEDPRGVTEAFF
J gene: TRBJ2-3; clone size: once; V gene: TRBV19; CDR3 length: 13; D gene: .; CDR3 DNA: TGTGCCAGTAGTATCACGGCCGGGGATACGCAGTATTTT; CDR3 protein: CASSITAGDTQYF
J gene: TRBJ1-2; clone size: .; V gene: TRBV2; CDR3 length: 14; D gene: .; CDR3 DNA: TGTGCCAGCAATGGGCTAAACACCGTGAATGGCTACACCTTC; CDR3 protein: CASNGLNTVNGYTF
J gene: TRBJ2-7; clone size: .; V gene: TRBV27; CDR3 length: 21; D gene: TRBD2; CDR3 DNA: TGTGCCAGCAGTTTATTTGCCCCGAACCTAGCGGGGGGGCCTTATGGTTACGAGCAGTACTTC; CDR3 protein: CASSLFAPNLAGGPYGYEQYF
J gene: TRBJ2-1; clone size: .; V gene: TRBV5-4; CDR3 length: 14; D gene: .; CDR3 DNA: TGTGCCAGCAGCTTGGTGGGCGGGCGCAATGAGCAGTTCTTC; CDR3 protein: CASSLVGGRNEQFF